The 25 T cell receptor beta chains below come from one sample, sequenced in a study of vaccination and CD4 T cells after COVID-19 (dated by TCRdb to the early 2020s). Antigens of these TCRs are unknown. The treatment or condition label, as the study defines it: roughly ten-day PBMC culture with coronavirus spike peptide pools or control peptides (ViraFEST assay). Preparation of the library involved PCR. Sequencing used an Illumina iSeq 100. TCR sequencing of DNA from cultured CD4+ T cells used the Oncomine TCR Beta short-read assay at the Johns Hopkins FTIC core. TCRdb ran its own pipeline on the public reads, namely fastp trimming at Q25 and MiXCR clone calling, and kept in-frame beta chains. CDR3 protein sequences are deduplicated, and each keeps its most common genes and DNA. A total of some 10,000 distinct CDR3 sequences appear in this sample, under 60% of them only once. About 20% of the sample comes from the top ten.

Sequencing was done on a sample of CD4+ T cells from blood, cultured in vitro. The receptors were sampled from a human donor who had recovered from COVID-19.

This clonotype has just a few counts. This chain links TRBV19 with TRBJ1-2; unclear D gene. The germline CDR1 and CDR2 sequences are LNHDA and SQIVND (reference sequence). The CDR3 has 13 residues. The V end lost 3 bases, the J end lost 7 bases, and 12 bases lay between the germline ends. In DNA form, the CDR3 reads TGTGCCAGTAGTATTGGAGAGGCGGGTGGCTACACCTTC. Amino acids: CASSIGEAGGYTF.

This clonotype was seen once. The J gene is TRBJ1-2, the V gene TRBV20-1, with D perhaps matching TRBD1 (6 bases). Trimming took off 0 bases at V and 4 bases at J, with 18 bases between the two ends. The CDR3 is made up of 16 amino acids. Germline CDR1 DFQATT, CDR2 SNEGSKA (reference sequence). Here the CDR3 DNA reads TGCAGTGCTAGAGATCCTCGGTCTGGGGGCCCCTATGGCTACACCTTC. Translation gives CSARDPRSGGPYGYTF.

V usage is TRBV5-1 and J usage is TRBJ1-2; D gene uncertain. Between the trimmed V and J ends, which lost 0 bases and 2 bases, there was a span of 5 bases. CDR1 SGHRS and CDR2 YFSETQ come from the germline V gene. The CDR3 is 13 residues long. CDR3 sequence: CASSLGTNYGYTF. CDR3 in DNA: TGCGCCAGCAGCTTGGGCACCAACTATGGCTACACCTTC.

CDR3 residues: CASSPQARGSNEKLFF. In nucleotides, the CDR3 is TGCGCCAGCAGCCCCCAGGCCAGGGGATCTAATGAAAAACTGTTTTTT. The rearrangement uses TRBV4-1 and TRBJ1-4; D possibly corresponds to TRBD1 (6 bases). V was pared by 4 bases and J by 3 bases, with 15 bases between. Looked up from germline, CDR1 is MGHRA and CDR2 is YSYEKL. This CDR3 is built from 16 residues.

V usage is TRBV7-9 and J usage is TRBJ2-7, with 8 bases aligning to TRBD2. CDR1 SEHNR and CDR2 FQNEAQ come from the germline V gene (reference sequence). CDR3 length: 17 amino acids. The V and J ends lost 1 base and 2 bases, in that order; junction bases with no gene match: 10. The CDR3 region is CASSLGRERTSTYEQYF. The CDR3 region has the DNA TGTGCCAGCAGCTTAGGTAGGGAGCGGACTAGCACCTACGAGCAGTACTTC.

J is TRBJ1-6 and V is TRBV30; perhaps TRBD1 as D (5 bases). There are 16 residues in the CDR3. Trimming cost V 3 bases and J 9 bases, with 21 bases left between them. Germline V gives CDR1 GTSNPN, CDR2 SVGIG (reference sequence). For the CDR3, the DNA is TGTGCCTGGAGCCGGTCCAGGGCTCAATGGGGTTCACCCCTCCACTTT. Translation gives CAWSRSRAQWGSPLHF.

This chain connects TRBV2 to TRBJ1-2, with D possibly being TRBD1 (5 bases). Per the germline V gene, CDR1 is SNHLY and CDR2 is FYNNEI. V shed 3 bases and J shed 3 bases, with 11 bases lying between them. This CDR3 is 14 amino acids long. In DNA form, the CDR3 reads TGTGCCAGCAGTGACAGGGCATTAGACTATGGCTACACCTTC. It specifies CASSDRALDYGYTF.

This chain connects TRBV5-5 to TRBJ2-5; D uncertain. The V and J ends lost 1 base and 3 bases respectively, with 4 bases between them. From germline, CDR1 is SGHKS and CDR2 YYEKEE (reference sequence). The CDR3 is made up of 12 amino acids. The CDR3 region is CASSLNEETQYF. The CDR3 bases are TGTGCCAGCAGCTTGAACGAAGAGACCCAGTACTTC.

The rearrangement links TRBV6-1 to TRBJ1-4; no firm D call. The CDR3 sequence is 10 residues long. Germline V lookup: CDR1 MNHNS, CDR2 SASEGT. V was cut by 11 bases and J by 8 bases, with 9 bases left in between. The CDR3 protein is CASRREKLFF. The CDR3 nucleotides are TGTGCCTCGCGGAGGGAAAAACTGTTTTTT.

This chain links TRBV5-4 with TRBJ1-1; weak D call: TRBD1 (6 bases). V was shortened by 0 bases and J by 7 bases, with 13 bases between the two germline ends. This CDR3 is built from 14 residues. CDR1 SGHNT and CDR2 YYREEE come from the germline V gene (reference sequence). The CDR3, as DNA: TGTGCCAGCAGCTTGGGAGGACAGCCTCTTGAAGCTTTCTTT. It codes for CASSLGGQPLEAFF.

This chain joins TRBV9 and TRBJ1-2; weak D call: TRBD1 (5 bases). The CDR3 runs 15 residues. With 4 bases removed from V and 2 bases from J, the gap between germline ends came to 15 bases. The V gene's germline CDR1 is SGDLS and CDR2 YYNGEE. The CDR3 region is CASSPHGTANYGYTF. The CDR3 DNA follows: TGTGCCAGCAGCCCCCACGGGACGGCCAACTATGGCTACACCTTC.

The sample holds a few counts of this clonotype. The chain joins TRBV10-3 to TRBJ2-3, with TRBD2 identical over 11 bases. This CDR3 has 14 amino acids. The J segment lost 5 bases and the V segment lost 4 bases, leaving 2 bases of the junction unmatched. Germline CDR1 reads ENHRY; CDR2 reads SYGVKD. The CDR3 sequence is CAISVSGGGDTQYF. The DNA for the CDR3 is TGTGCCATCAGTGTTAGCGGGGGGGGAGATACGCAGTATTTT.

The V gene is TRBV25-1, the J gene TRBJ1-1; 7 bases map to TRBD1. The CDR3 contains 16 residues. The V gene's germline CDR1 is MGHDK and CDR2 SYGVNS. V shed 5 bases and J 1 base; nucleotides not matched to a gene: 10. Here the CDR3 DNA reads TGTGCCAGCAGTTTGGTAGGGGGCACCTCGAACACTGAAGCTTTCTTT. Its protein product is CASSLVGGTSNTEAFF.

This chain uses TRBV10-3 with TRBJ1-6; D is ambiguous. The CDR3 has 15 amino acids. V lost 1 base, J lost 8 bases, and 12 bases lay in between. Germline V gene data show CDR1 as ENHRY and CDR2 as SYGVKD. CDR3 region: CAISELEGTHSPLHF. CDR3 coding DNA: TGTGCCATCAGTGAGTTGGAGGGCACCCATTCACCCCTCCACTTT.

The chain couples TRBV20-1 to TRBJ2-3, with 7 positions matching TRBD2. V shed 6 bases and J 4 bases; nucleotides not matched to a gene: 10. The CDR3 runs 14 residues. Germline CDR1 DFQATT, CDR2 SNEGSKA (reference sequence). The CDR3 DNA reads TGCAGTGCCCCGACTAGCAATGGTCCAGATACGCAGTATTTT. Translating it yields CSAPTSNGPDTQYF.

The V call is TRBV12-3 or TRBV12-4, the J call TRBJ2-3; tentatively, D is TRBD1 (5 bases). V was trimmed by 1 base and J by 5 bases, leaving 13 bases between them. The CDR3 contains 15 residues. The CDR3 reads CASSLGFRVQDTQYF. The CDR3 DNA reads as TGTGCCAGCAGTTTAGGGTTCAGGGTACAAGATACGCAGTATTTT.

This clonotype has more than one count but fewer than ten. This rearrangement joins TRBV6-5 to TRBJ1-5; no reliable D call. V was shortened by 4 bases and J by 2 bases, with 9 bases between the two germline ends. From germline, CDR1 is MNHEY and CDR2 SVGAGI. This CDR3 has 14 amino acids. CDR3: CASSSWDGNQPQHF. The DNA for the CDR3 is TGTGCCAGCAGTTCGTGGGATGGCAATCAGCCCCAGCATTTT.

This rearrangement joins TRBV5-6 to TRBJ2-2; 10 nucleotides match TRBD1. Germline V gene sequence: CDR1 SGHDT, CDR2 YYEEEE. This CDR3 spans 16 amino acids. With 4 bases clipped from V and 1 base from J, the junction kept 4 bases outside the gene matches. The chain's CDR3 is CASSPTGGLNTGELFF. CDR3 in DNA: TGTGCCAGCAGCCCGACAGGGGGCCTGAACACCGGGGAGCTGTTTTTT.

The genes are TRBV11-3 and TRBJ1-1; D remains unclear. V lost 5 bases to trimming and J lost 3 bases, with 19 bases between them. Germline CDR1 is SGHNT and CDR2 is YENEEA. The length of the CDR3 is 16 residues. The CDR3 here is CASSPLSAETDTEAFF. CDR3 DNA sequence: TGTGCCAGCAGCCCGCTTTCGGCGGAGACGGACACTGAAGCTTTCTTT.

This rearrangement joins TRBV4-3 to TRBJ2-7; 10 bases map to TRBD2. V gave up 3 bases and J gave up 0 bases; unmatched junction bases: 5. Germline V gives CDR1 LGHNA, CDR2 YSLEER. The CDR3 has 16 residues. CDR3 nucleotide sequence: TGCGCCAGCAGCCACACTAGCGGGGCTTCCTCCTACGAGCAGTACTTC. This translates into CASSHTSGASSYEQYF.

Note on this clonotype: Germline and junction disagree at one end, which may indicate a read error. V usage is TRBV4-1 and J usage is TRBJ1-2, with D uncertain. This CDR3 comprises 18 residues. Germline V CDR1 and CDR2: MGHRA, YSYEKL. The CDR3 DNA reads TGCGCCAGCAGCCAAGACCAAGATTTACAAGCCCCCTACTATGGCTACATCTTC. Residues: CASSQDQDLQAPYYGYIF.

This chain links TRBV20-1 with TRBJ2-5; 11 bases are a match to TRBD2. The germline CDR1 and CDR2 sequences are DFQATT and SNEGSKA (reference sequence). The CDR3 has 15 residues. The V gene end was trimmed by 5 bases and the J gene end by 4 bases; junction bases not matched to a gene: 9. CDR3 residues: CSARRGSGGAETQYF. CDR3 nucleotides: TGCAGTGCTCGCCGCGGTAGCGGGGGGGCAGAGACCCAGTACTTC.

The rearrangement links TRBV7-8 to TRBJ1-1, with D hard to call. V lost 6 bases to trimming and J lost 1 base, with 9 bases between them. Germline-derived CDR1 and CDR2 are SGHVS and FQNEAQ. This CDR3 region has 13 residues. This CDR3 reads CASRKDWNTEAFF. For the CDR3, the DNA is TGTGCCAGCAGAAAGGACTGGAACACTGAAGCTTTCTTT.

The gene calls are TRBV7-2 and TRBJ2-1; possible D gene TRBD2, 7 bases. V was trimmed by 5 bases and J by 15 bases, leaving 20 bases between them. Per germline, CDR1 SGHTA and CDR2 FQGNSA. This CDR3 region has 13 residues. Written as DNA, the CDR3 is TGTGCCAGCAGCCACACGGGGGGACAATCTCCGTTCTTC. It encodes CASSHTGGQSPFF.

The gene calls are TRBV11-3 and TRBJ1-6; D remains unclear. Trimming stripped 6 bases from V and 4 bases from J, with 10 bases between. Per the germline V gene, CDR1 is SGHNT and CDR2 is YENEEA. The CDR3 runs 14 residues. CDR3 residues: CASRADLYNSPLHF. The CDR3 nucleotides read TGTGCCAGCAGAGCGGACCTTTATAATTCACCCCTCCACTTT.